The entry below gives a single T cell receptor beta chain sequence along with its context. Its cognate antigen has yet to be identified. No base quality values were provided; no much bigger clone lies one nucleotide off. Spanning cysteine to phenylalanine, the CDR3 consists of 16 amino acids. Left in the record is the CDR3 DNA by itself, 48 bases read in frame from the first base. Trimming leaves V shorter by 0 bases and J shorter by 7 bases, with the junction holding 4 bases beyond the gene matches. Based on the germline V gene, the CDR1 and CDR2 sequences are KGHSH and LQKENI. This sample is drawn from a study of blood T cell repertoires in COVID-19 (TCRdb year 2020). Describing the broader study: Samples covering the acute and convalescent phases of COVID-19 were provided by collaborators in the United States, Italy and Spain. The dataset comprised deeply sampled blood TCRbeta repertoires from subjects exposed to, actively infected with, or recovered from COVID-19. The sample metadata nearly always contained a de-identified subject ID, COVID-19 status, age in years and sex. The prospective study material was composed of cDNA or gDNA derived from T cells, B-cell-depleted T cells, or PBMCs. Samples came from the ongoing ImmuneRACE study (first 160 participants) plus 1,254 subjects from 6 global collaborators. The repertoires were released in a freely available public database intended as a resource for research on the immune response to SARS-CoV-2. HLA class I and class II types, where available, came from metadata supplied by the sample provider rather than from assay-based typing.

Overall study results and their limits: How much clinical and demographic metadata was included differed by source and by participant, and the metadata was provided uncurated.

TCRbeta CDR3 regions were amplified from genomic DNA using the immunoSEQ Assay, a bias-controlled multiplex PCR. Per the original workflow: Within the assay, amplification of reference gene primers was used to estimate how many nucleated cells each sample contained. Sequence reads were collapsed and filtered to measure the absolute abundance of every unique TCRbeta CDR3 rearrangement. For each sample, productive Simpson clonality was calculated as the square root of Simpson's diversity index across productive rearrangements. Held by TCRdb, this immuneACCESS table contains in-frame sequences only and omits some clones. Under half of the omission traces to an unresolved V gene where checked; the cause of the rest is unknown. The V and J calls and clone size were taken over from that table, and D and trimming were inferred from the DNA. A total of approximately 70,000 clones appear in this sample, 65% to 85% of them only once. Roughly 4.7% of the sample lies in the top ten.

Whole blood was collected in K2EDTA tubes by collaborating institutions according to the institutions' own protocols. Collaborator samples were shipped for TCRbeta analysis as frozen whole blood, isolated PBMCs, or DNA extracted from either sample type. The source of this sequence is a woman between 55 and 75 years old with acute or convalescent COVID-19. Sequencing used peripheral blood. The rearranged chain carries TRBV18 and TRBJ2-1; TRBD1 lines up with 12 middle nucleotides. The CDR3 here reads CASSPPGQGAVNEQFF. The nucleotide sequence reads as follows: TGTGCCAGCTCACCACCGGGACAGGGGGCCGTGAATGAGCAGTTCTTC.